This record covers a single T cell receptor beta chain. Preparing the TCRbeta library involved the use of unique molecular identifiers. From the PCR reads, TCRdb called clonotypes with MiXCR, one entry per CDR3 protein. Seen here are around 400,000 distinct CDR3 sequences, around 21% observed once, and the top ten hold 3.8%. The data were taken from a study of T-cell reconstitution after alpha-beta-depleted transplantation in children. Germline V gene lookup returns CDR1 SGHAT and CDR2 FQNNGV. V shed 2 bases and J 1 base; nucleotides not matched to a gene: 8. CDR3 length equals 16 residues. Sequences were derived from PBMCs from the stem cell graft donor, sampled from the stem cell graft. The genes are TRBV11-2 and TRBJ2-7, with 7 bases fitting TRBD2. The sequence derives from a human donor who donated a stem cell graft to a child with acute myeloid leukemia. CDR3 nucleotides: TGTGCCAGCAGCTTACGTCCGGGAGGTTCTTCCTACGAGCAGTACTTC. It specifies CASSLRPGGSSYEQYF.